The entry below describes one T cell receptor beta chain. This clonotype was counted only a few times. The antigen it recognizes is unknown. No qualities accompany the bases; no much larger clone lies one base away. Graves' hyperthyroidism was defined as stable when no progression to ophthalmopathy occurred over 18 months of follow-up. Hyperthyroidism patients were newly diagnosed, had a disease duration of under 2 months, and were aged 18 to 65 years. Any patient with an uncontrolled infection, another autoimmune disease, pregnancy or lactation was excluded. Diagnoses were based on clinical symptoms, serum thyroxine and TRAb, thyroid ultrasound and orbital computed tomography. Ficoll-Paque density gradient centrifugation was used to isolate PBMCs from 10 ml of fresh peripheral blood. Total RNA was extracted with Trizol reagent, and quality was checked on an Agilent 2100 Bioanalyzer. The CDR3 spans 13 residues, from the cysteine through the phenylalanine. Of all the DNA, just the CDR3 is kept, 39 bases in frame from base 1. V and J are trimmed by 7 bases and 6 bases, and the gene matches miss 6 bases of the junction. From the germline V gene (reference sequence), CDR1 is LGHDT and CDR2 is YNNKEL.

The TCR beta CDR3 regions were amplified from RNA transcripts. For the first round of RT-PCR on the TCR CDR3, the HTBI primer set was used together with the Qiagen OneStep RT-PCR kit. Libraries were constructed in a second round of multiplex PCR, after which size selection and purification were performed. Libraries were sequenced paired-end with 100 bp reads on an Illumina HiSeq2000. Concerning the study's data processing: Raw data were processed with SOAPnuke, discarding reads with adapters, uncalled bases, mean Phred below 15, or no exact constant-primer or identifier match. High-quality paired reads were merged using COPE v1.2.5, and each unique nucleotide sequence was defined as a clonotype. MiTCR v1.1 was used to align the clonotypes against IMGT TRBV, TRBD and TRBJ reference segments. The analysis was restricted to V-J combinations with a frequency above 0.0001, which together covered around 99% of the repertoires. The TCS score was defined as the ratio of F50 (clonal expansion) to E x V (chaos), calculated using BLOSUM62-based TCRdist between CDR3 peptides within each V-J. Welch's t-statistics and random forest reduced 450 to 600 V-J features to roughly 13, which were used in a naive Bayes classifier (R e1071). TCRdb's own reprocessing of the public reads used fastp at Q25 and MiXCR and kept productive beta chains. Records with the same CDR3 protein are collapsed into one entry carrying the most frequent genes and DNA. These V and J calls are TCRdb output, not the study's own analysis. In all, the sample holds about 560,000 distinct CDR3 sequences, and approximately 16% of those were seen once. The top ten clonotypes cover around 19% of the sample.

This entry is derived from a study of T cells in Graves' hyperthyroidism and ophthalmopathy (dated by TCRdb to the late 2010s). Regarding the research as a whole: Peripheral blood was sampled at the time of initial diagnosis, prior to any treatment. The roughly 100 discovery patients were randomly divided into training and test sets at a 7:3 ratio. Once sampling was done, hyperthyroidism patients were given methimazole at a starting dose of 30 mg daily, whereas ophthalmopathy patients were given high-dose intravenous methylprednisolone. The paper reports TCR Vbeta CDR3 sequencing of about 140 peripheral blood samples: 43 ophthalmopathy, fewer than 80 hyperthyroidism and approximately 17 progressor patients. To identify distinguishing TCR V-J signatures, a discovery cohort of some 100 patients was used, comprising approximately 40 with Graves' ophthalmopathy and 57 with stable Graves' hyperthyroidism. Prospective prediction of ophthalmopathy was tested in an independent validation cohort consisting of roughly 19 hyperthyroidism patients and approximately 16 patients who later progressed to ophthalmopathy. In several Graves' hyperthyroidism patients, the study also compared T-cell repertoires from thyroid tissue with T-cell repertoires from blood. On the study overall, not on this receptor specifically: No statistical method was used to set the sample size in advance, and investigators knew the group allocation. During validation, the model predicted progression to ophthalmopathy a median of about 6.3 months ahead of onset, with almost 71% sensitivity and around 72% specificity. Ophthalmopathy was separated from stable hyperthyroidism by a 13 V-J signature model, with approximately 90% sensitivity and 81% to 82% specificity obtained in cross-validation and 80%/75% obtained in testing. Most expanded thyroid clonotypes (frequency above 0.001) were also found in blood, which suggests that blood repertoires may mirror thyroid immune responses.

Material for sequencing was blood. The rearrangement joined TRBV3-1 to TRBJ2-1, with TRBD1 identical over 7 junction bases. This clonotype was obtained from a woman younger than 35 with Graves' hyperthyroidism. The DNA sequence is TGTGCCAGCATGGGGACAGTTCGCAATGAGCAGTTCTTC. This encodes CASMGTVRNEQFF.